This T cell receptor beta chain emerged from a study of response to subunit inactivated influenza vaccine (dated by TCRdb to the late 2010s). A note on the overall study: The study used deep quantitative T cell receptor repertoire profiling to track responses to a trivalent subunit inactivated influenza vaccine. What the study reported, not specific to this receptor: The authors proposed that each seasonal influenza vaccination may bring in only a limited number of new T cells.

A note on this clonotype: This clone's antigen is unknown. No per-base quality is available; no much larger clone lies one base away.

The CDR3 measures 14 amino acids from cysteine to phenylalanine. Solely the CDR3 DNA is kept, with 42 bases framed from the first base. The junction shows trimming of 4 bases on V and 6 bases on J, plus 16 bases between the germline ends. The CDR1 and CDR2 encoded by the germline V gene are MGHRA and YSYEKL. Receptors were amplified or captured by RT-PCR. The run used an Illumina HiSeq 2500. Using fastp at Q25 and MiXCR, TCRdb reprocessed the public reads and kept productive beta chains. Rows merge per CDR3 protein into single entries with the most common DNA and genes. The sample table records roughly 780,000 distinct CDR3 sequences; 18% of these occur just once. The biggest ten clones account for 9.5% to 13% of the sample.

The rearranged chain carries TRBV4-1 and TRBJ2-7; the D gene could be TRBD1 or TRBD2, each one agreeing over 5 bases. This specimen consisted of PBMCs from blood, obtained around 5 days after vaccination. The sequence came from a man between 45 and 60 years old who received an inactivated influenza vaccine. Donor details come from another sample of the same person, matched by shared clones. CDR3 loop: CASSPGLMRGEQYF. Read as DNA, the sequence is TGCGCCAGCAGCCCAGGACTTATGAGGGGCGAGCAGTACTTC.